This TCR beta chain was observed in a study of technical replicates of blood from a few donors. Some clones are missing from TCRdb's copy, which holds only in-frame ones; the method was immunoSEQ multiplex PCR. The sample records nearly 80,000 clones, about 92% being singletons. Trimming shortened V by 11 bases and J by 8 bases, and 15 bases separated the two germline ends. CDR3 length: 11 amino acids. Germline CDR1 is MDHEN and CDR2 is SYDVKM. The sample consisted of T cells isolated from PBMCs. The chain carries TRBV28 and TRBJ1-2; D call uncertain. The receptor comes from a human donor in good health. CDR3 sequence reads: CACGRRLGYTF. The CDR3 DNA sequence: TGTGCCTGCGGTCGGAGGTTAGGCTACACCTTC.